The text below deals with one T cell receptor (beta chain). What it binds is not known. This specimen comes from a study of long-term antiretroviral therapy in people with HIV. With 0 bases removed from V and 5 bases from J, the gap between germline ends came to 11 bases. The CDR3 has 15 residues. Germline-derived CDR1 and CDR2 are SGDLS and YYNGEE. Findings of the study overall: Clones that expanded before ART (that is, prior to treatment) dominated the repertoire at all time points. Following ART, diversity rose but still fell short of transplant donor controls.

Among participants with HIV, every one received treatment in the United States. They ran version v3.0 of the immunoSEQ assay at survey level. Using immunoSEQ multiplex PCR, the repertoire was profiled, and TCRdb retains in-frame clones only, with some absent. The sample lists about 12,000 clones; about 68% were seen once. The TCR comes from a man aged 35 to 55 with HIV. The sample in question was unsorted PBMCs, obtained approximately 3.1 years before starting antiretroviral therapy. The rearrangement joins TRBV9 to TRBJ2-2, with D uncertain. The CDR3 DNA reads as TGTGCCAGCAGCGTAGGTAGGCAAAGGACCGGGGAGCTGTTTTTT. This gives the protein CASSVGRQRTGELFF.